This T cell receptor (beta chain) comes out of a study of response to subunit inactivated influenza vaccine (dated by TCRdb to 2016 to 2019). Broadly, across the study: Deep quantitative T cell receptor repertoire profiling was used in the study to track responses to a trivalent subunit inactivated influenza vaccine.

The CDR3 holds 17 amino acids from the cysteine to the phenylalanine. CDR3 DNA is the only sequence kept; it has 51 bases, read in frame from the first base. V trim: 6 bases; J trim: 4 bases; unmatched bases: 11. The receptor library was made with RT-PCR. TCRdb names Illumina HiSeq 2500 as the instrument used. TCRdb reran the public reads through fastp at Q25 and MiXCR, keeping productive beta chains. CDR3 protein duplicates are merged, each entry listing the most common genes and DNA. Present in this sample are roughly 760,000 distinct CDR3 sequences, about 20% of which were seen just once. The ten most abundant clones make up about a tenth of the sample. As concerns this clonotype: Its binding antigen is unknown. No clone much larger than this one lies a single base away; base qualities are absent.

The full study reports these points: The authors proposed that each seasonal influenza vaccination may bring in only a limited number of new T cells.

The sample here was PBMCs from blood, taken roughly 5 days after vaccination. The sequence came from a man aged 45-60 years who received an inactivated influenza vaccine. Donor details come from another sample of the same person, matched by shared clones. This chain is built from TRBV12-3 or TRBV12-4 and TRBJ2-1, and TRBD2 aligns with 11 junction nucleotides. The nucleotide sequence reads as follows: TGTGCCAGCAGCACCCCCGTACTAGCGGGAGTTTACAATGAGCAGTTCTTC. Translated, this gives CASSTPVLAGVYNEQFF.